The TCR beta chain under discussion was sequenced for a study of blood T cell repertoires in COVID-19. Study as a whole: Sources were T cells, B-cell-depleted T cells, or PBMCs; the material itself was cDNA or gDNA.

Original processing notes: Nucleated cell counts were estimated from reference gene primer amplification. Using immunoSEQ multiplex PCR, the repertoire was profiled, and TCRdb retains in-frame clones only, with some absent. V and J calls and clone size are copied from that table; D and trimming were computed from the DNA. The sample includes around 15,000 clones, roughly 91% seen only once; the top ten take roughly 2.3%. Trimming removed 6 bases from V and 0 bases from J; junction bases left unmatched: 8. Germline lookup yields CDR1 SQVTM and CDR2 ANQGSEA. This CDR3 region has 16 residues. Sequenced: peripheral blood. This clonotype was obtained from a woman aged 70-85 years in a cohort sampled during active or convalescent COVID-19. The chain is built from TRBV29-1 and TRBJ2-6, with 7 bases matching TRBD1. CDR3 coding DNA: TGCAGCGTGCTGGGACAGTCCAACTCTGGGGCCAACGTCCTGACTTTC. Protein: CSVLGQSNSGANVLTF.